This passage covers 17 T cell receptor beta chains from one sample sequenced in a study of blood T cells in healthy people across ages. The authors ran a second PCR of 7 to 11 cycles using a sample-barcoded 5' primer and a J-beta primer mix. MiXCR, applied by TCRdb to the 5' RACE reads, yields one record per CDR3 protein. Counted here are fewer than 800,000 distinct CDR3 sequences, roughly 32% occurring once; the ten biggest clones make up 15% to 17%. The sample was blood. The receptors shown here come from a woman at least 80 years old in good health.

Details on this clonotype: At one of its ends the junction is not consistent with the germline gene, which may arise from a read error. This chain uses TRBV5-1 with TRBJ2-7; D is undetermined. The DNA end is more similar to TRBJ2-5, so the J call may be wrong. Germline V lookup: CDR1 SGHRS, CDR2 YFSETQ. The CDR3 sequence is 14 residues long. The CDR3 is CTSNLEHPKETQYF. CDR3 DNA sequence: TGCACCAGCAACTTAGAACACCCCAAAGAGACCCAGTACTTC.

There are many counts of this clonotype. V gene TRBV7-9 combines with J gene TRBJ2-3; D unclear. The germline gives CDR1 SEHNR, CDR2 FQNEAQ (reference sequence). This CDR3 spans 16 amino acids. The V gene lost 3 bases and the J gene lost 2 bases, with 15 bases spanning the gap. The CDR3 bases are TGTGCCAGCAGCTTTTGGAGAGTAGAATTCACAGATACGCAGTATTTT. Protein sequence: CASSFWRVEFTDTQYF.

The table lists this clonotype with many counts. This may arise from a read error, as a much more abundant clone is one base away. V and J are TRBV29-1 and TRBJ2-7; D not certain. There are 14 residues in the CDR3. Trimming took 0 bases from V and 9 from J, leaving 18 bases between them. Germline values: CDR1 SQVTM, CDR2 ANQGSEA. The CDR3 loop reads CSVEDPTVRRGQYF. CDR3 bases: TGCAGCGTTGAAGATCCCACAGTACGACGAGGGCAGTACTTC.

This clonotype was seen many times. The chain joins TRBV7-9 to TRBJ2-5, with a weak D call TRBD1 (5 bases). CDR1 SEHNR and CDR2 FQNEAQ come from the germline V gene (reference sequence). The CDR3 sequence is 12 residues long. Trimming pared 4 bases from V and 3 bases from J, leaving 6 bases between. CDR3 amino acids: CASSSDKETQYF. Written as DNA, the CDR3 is TGTGCCAGCAGCTCGGACAAAGAGACCCAGTACTTC.

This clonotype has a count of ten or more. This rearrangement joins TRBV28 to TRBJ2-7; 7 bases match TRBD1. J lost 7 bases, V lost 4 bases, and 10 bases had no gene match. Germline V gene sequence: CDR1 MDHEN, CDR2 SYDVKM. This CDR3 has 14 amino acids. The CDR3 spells CASSSSSTGREQYF. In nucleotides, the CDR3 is TGTGCCAGCAGTTCCTCCTCGACAGGGAGAGAGCAGTACTTC. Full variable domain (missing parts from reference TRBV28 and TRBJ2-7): DVKVTQSSRYLVKRTGEKVFLECVQDMDHENMFWYRQDPGLGLRLIYFSYDVKMKEKGDIPEGYSVSREKKERFSLILESASTNQTSMYLCASSSSSTGREQYFGPGTRLTVT.

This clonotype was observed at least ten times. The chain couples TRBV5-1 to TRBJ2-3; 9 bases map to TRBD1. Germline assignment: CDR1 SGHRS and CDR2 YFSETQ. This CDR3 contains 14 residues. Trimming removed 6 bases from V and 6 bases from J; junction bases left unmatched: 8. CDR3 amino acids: CASKGTGPLDTQYF. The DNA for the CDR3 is TGCGCCAGCAAGGGGACAGGGCCTTTGGATACGCAGTATTTT.

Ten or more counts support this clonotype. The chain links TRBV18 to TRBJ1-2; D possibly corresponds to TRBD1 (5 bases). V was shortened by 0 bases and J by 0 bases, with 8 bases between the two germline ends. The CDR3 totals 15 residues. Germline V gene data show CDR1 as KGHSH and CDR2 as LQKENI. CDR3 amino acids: CASSPPAGPNYGYTF. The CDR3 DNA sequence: TGTGCCAGCTCACCACCGGCAGGGCCTAACTATGGCTACACCTTC.

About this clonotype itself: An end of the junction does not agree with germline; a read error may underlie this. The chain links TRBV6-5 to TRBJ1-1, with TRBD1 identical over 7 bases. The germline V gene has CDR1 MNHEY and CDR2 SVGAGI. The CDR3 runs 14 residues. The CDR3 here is CVSSYEGANTEAFF. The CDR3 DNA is TGTGTCAGCAGTTACGAGGGGGCTAACACTGAAGCTTTCTTT.

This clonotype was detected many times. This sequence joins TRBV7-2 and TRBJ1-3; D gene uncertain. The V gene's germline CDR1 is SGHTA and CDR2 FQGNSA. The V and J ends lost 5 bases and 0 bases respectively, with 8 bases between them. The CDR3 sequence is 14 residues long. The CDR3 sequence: CASSPQSSGNTIYF. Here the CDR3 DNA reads TGTGCCAGCAGCCCACAGTCCTCTGGAAACACCATATATTTT. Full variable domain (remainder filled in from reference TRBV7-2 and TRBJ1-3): GAGVSQSPSNKVTEKGKDVELRCDPISGHTALYWYRQSLGQGLEFLIYFQGNSAPDKSGLPSDRFSAERTGGSVSTLTIQRTQQEDSAVYLCASSPQSSGNTIYFGEGSWLTVV.

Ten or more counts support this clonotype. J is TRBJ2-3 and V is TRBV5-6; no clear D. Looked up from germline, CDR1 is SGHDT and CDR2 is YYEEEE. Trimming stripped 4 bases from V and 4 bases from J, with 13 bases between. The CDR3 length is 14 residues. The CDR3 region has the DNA TGTGCCAGCAGCCCGGAACCTGGGGCAGATACGCAGTATTTT. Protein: CASSPEPGADTQYF.

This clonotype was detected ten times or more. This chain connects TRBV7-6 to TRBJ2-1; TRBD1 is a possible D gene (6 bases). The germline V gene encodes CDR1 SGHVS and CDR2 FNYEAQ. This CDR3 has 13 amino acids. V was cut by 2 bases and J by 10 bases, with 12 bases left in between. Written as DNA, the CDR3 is TGTGCCAGCAGCTTAATACAGGGTGGGGAGCAGTTCTTC. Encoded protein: CASSLIQGGEQFF.

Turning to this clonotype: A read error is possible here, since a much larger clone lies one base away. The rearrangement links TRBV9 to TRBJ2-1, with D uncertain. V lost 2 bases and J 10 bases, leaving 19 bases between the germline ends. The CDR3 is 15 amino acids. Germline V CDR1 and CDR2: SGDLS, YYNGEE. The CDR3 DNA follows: TGTGCCAGCAGCGTGGACGAGTCTTTCTCCTACGAGCAGTTCTTC. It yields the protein CASSVDESFSYEQFF.

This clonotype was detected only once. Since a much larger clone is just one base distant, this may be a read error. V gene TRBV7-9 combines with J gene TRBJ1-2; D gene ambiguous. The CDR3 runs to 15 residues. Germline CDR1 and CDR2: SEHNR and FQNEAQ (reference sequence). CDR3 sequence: CASSPTEAIAGGCTF. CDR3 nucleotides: TGTGCCAGCAGCCCAACCGAGGCTATCGCTGGAGGCTGCACCTTC. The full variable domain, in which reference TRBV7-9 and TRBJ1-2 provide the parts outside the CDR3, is DTGVSQNPRHKITKRGQNVTFRCDPISEHNRLYWYRQTLGQGPEFLTYFQNEAQLEKSRLLSDRFSAERPKGSFSTLEIQRTEQGDSAMYLCASSPTEAIAGGCTFGSGTRLTVV.

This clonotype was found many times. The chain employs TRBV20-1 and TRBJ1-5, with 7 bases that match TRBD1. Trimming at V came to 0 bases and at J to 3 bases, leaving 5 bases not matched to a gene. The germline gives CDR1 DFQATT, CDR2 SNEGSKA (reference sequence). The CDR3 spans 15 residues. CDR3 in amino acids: CSARDNRGYNQPQHF. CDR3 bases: TGCAGTGCTAGAGACAACAGGGGTTACAATCAGCCCCAGCATTTT.

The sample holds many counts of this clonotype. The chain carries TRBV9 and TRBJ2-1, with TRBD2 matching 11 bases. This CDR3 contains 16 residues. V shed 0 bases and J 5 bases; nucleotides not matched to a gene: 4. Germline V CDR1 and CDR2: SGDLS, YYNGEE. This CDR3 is CASSVGASGGHNEQFF. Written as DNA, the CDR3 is TGTGCCAGCAGCGTAGGAGCTAGCGGGGGGCACAATGAGCAGTTCTTC.

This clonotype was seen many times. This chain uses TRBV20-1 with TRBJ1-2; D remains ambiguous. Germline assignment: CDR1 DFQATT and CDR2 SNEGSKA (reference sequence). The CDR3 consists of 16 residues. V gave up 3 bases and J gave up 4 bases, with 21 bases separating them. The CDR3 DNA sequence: TGCAGTGCTAGCCCGCCACCAGGCCCTCATGGCTATGGCTACACCTTC. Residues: CSASPPPGPHGYGYTF.

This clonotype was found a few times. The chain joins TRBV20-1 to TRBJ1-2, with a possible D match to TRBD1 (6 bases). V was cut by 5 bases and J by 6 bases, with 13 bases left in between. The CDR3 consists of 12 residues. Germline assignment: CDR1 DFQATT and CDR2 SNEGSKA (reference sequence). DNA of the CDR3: TGCAGTGCTCGATCCGGGGGCCATGGCTACACCTTC. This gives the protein CSARSGGHGYTF.